Below, 5 T cell receptor beta chains from the same sample are listed, as sequenced in a study of T cells in Graves' hyperthyroidism and ophthalmopathy (dated by TCRdb to the late 2010s). The method was multiplex PCR. Sequencing was carried out with an Illumina HiSeq 2000. Amplification of TCR beta CDR3 regions was carried out from RNA transcripts. A first-round RT-PCR of the TCR CDR3 used the HTBI primer set with the Qiagen OneStep RT-PCR kit. TCRdb handled the public reads itself, with Q25 trimming in fastp and clone calling in MiXCR, and kept productive beta chains. Rows are unified per CDR3 protein, each entry keeping the most common DNA and genes. This sample comprises under 650,000 distinct CDR3 sequences, around 16% of them detected only once. The ten largest make up 3.8% of the sample. Sequencing used blood. These receptors all come from a woman aged 30 to 39 with Graves' hyperthyroidism.

Ten or more counts support this clonotype. The genes are TRBV7-9 and TRBJ2-7; 9 bases fit TRBD1. CDR3 length: 14 residues. V trimming: 3 bases; J trimming: 6 bases; junction bases outside the gene matches: 6. CDR1 and CDR2 (germline): SEHNR, FQNEAQ (reference sequence). The CDR3 DNA reads as TGTGCCAGCAGCTTCCCGGGACAGGGAGCCGAGCAGTACTTC. This translates into CASSFPGQGAEQYF. Full variable domain (remainder filled in from reference TRBV7-9 and TRBJ2-7): DTGVSQNPRHKITKRGQNVTFRCDPISEHNRLYWYRQTLGQGPEFLTYFQNEAQLEKSRLLSDRFSAERPKGSFSTLEIQRTEQGDSAMYLCASSFPGQGAEQYFGPGTRLTVT.

In this sample, this clonotype turned up many times. V usage is TRBV29-1 and J usage is TRBJ2-7; no clear D gene. CDR1 is SQVTM, CDR2 ANQGSEA, per germline. V shed 2 bases and J shed 1 base, with 9 bases lying between them. This CDR3 contains 13 residues. The CDR3 nucleotides read TGCAGCGTTGAATCCGGCAAATCCTACGAGCAGTACTTC. Its translation is CSVESGKSYEQYF.

In its sample, this clonotype was seen many times. The chain is built from TRBV6-1 and TRBJ2-7, with unresolved D. The CDR3 consists of 15 residues. With 5 bases removed from V and 6 bases from J, the gap between germline ends came to 20 bases. Germline V gene data show CDR1 as MNHNS and CDR2 as SASEGT. The CDR3 region has the DNA TGTGCCAGCAGTCTGGGCGTCCCCCAACGTGGCGAGCAGTACTTC. Translating it yields CASSLGVPQRGEQYF.

The chain employs TRBV6-1 and TRBJ1-5; no reliable D call. CDR1 MNHNS and CDR2 SASEGT come from the germline V gene. Trimming shortened V by 6 bases and J by 6 bases, and 18 bases separated the two germline ends. The CDR3 sequence is 15 residues long. CDR3 sequence: CASSTGGRRGQPQHF. DNA for the CDR3: TGTGCCAGCAGCACGGGAGGCAGGAGAGGTCAGCCCCAGCATTTT.

This clonotype was observed at least ten times. The V and J genes are TRBV11-3 and TRBJ1-1; D may be TRBD1 (6 bases). Between the trimmed V and J ends, which lost 6 bases and 4 bases, there was a span of 12 bases. Germline-derived CDR1 and CDR2 are SGHNT and YENEEA. The CDR3 contains 13 residues. CDR3 in amino acids: CASSYAGVTEAFF. Written as DNA, the CDR3 is TGTGCCAGCAGTTACGCAGGGGTCACTGAAGCTTTCTTT.